Below, 22 T cell receptor beta chains from the same sample are listed, as sequenced in a study of blood T cell repertoires in COVID-19. Assay: immunoSEQ multiplex PCR; the TCRdb copy retains only in-frame clones and omits some. The sample contains roughly 130,000 clones, over 85% of which appear only once. Input material: peripheral blood. These receptors were collected from a man between 60 and 75 years old with COVID-19, enrolled during active disease.

V gene TRBV11-2 combines with J gene TRBJ2-1, with 8 nucleotides matching TRBD1. J gave up 0 bases and V 6 bases, and 4 bases lay outside the gene matches. Germline CDR1 is SGHAT and CDR2 is FQNNGV. This CDR3 region has 15 residues. This CDR3 is CASSPTGGSYNEQFF. DNA of the CDR3: TGTGCCAGCAGTCCAACAGGGGGCTCCTACAATGAGCAGTTCTTC. The whole variable domain, remainder taken from reference TRBV11-2 and TRBJ2-1, is EAGVAQSPRYKIIEKRQSVAFWCNPISGHATLYWYQQILGQGPKLLIQFQNNGVVDDSQLPKDRFSAERLKGVDSTLKIQPAKLEDSAVYLCASSPTGGSYNEQFFGPGTRLTVL.

CDR3 sequence (DNA): TGTGCCTGGAGGGGACAGGCGACCGGGGAGCTGTTTTTT. It encodes CAWRGQATGELFF. This sequence joins TRBV30 and TRBJ2-2; 8 nucleotides line up with TRBD1. J was trimmed by 5 bases and V by 3 bases; bases with no gene match: 2. The germline CDR1 and CDR2 sequences are GTSNPN and SVGIG (reference sequence). This CDR3 spans 13 amino acids.

This chain connects TRBV6-2 or TRBV6-3 to TRBJ2-2; TRBD2 aligns across 11 bases. V dropped 4 bases and J dropped 7; count of bases not matched to a gene: 8. From germline, CDR1 is MNHEY and CDR2 SVGEGT. CDR3 length equals 16 residues. The CDR3, as DNA: TGTGCCAGCAGTTTGTTAGCGGGAGGGCCGAGCGGGGAGCTGTTTTTT. It encodes CASSLLAGGPSGELFF.

The CDR3, as DNA: TGCGCCAGCACCTCAGGGGCTATGAACACTGAAGCTTTCTTT. It yields the protein CASTSGAMNTEAFF. V usage is TRBV5-1 and J usage is TRBJ1-1; maybe TRBD1 (6 bases). This CDR3 is 14 amino acids long. V lost 6 bases and J lost 0, with 12 bases in between. Germline values: CDR1 SGHRS, CDR2 YFSETQ.

The chain is built from TRBV18 and TRBJ1-2; 10 bases align to TRBD1. The V gene end was trimmed by 2 bases and the J gene end by 4 bases; junction bases not matched to a gene: 4. This CDR3 has 15 residues. Germline CDR1 reads KGHSH; CDR2 reads LQKENI. The DNA of the CDR3 is TGTGCCAGCTCACCAGGGACAGGGGAACTCTATGGCTACACCTTC. It specifies CASSPGTGELYGYTF. The full variable domain, completed using reference TRBV18 and TRBJ1-2, is NAGVMQNPRHLVRRRGQEARLRCSPMKGHSHVYWYRQLPEEGLKFMVYLQKENIIDESGMPKERFSAEFPKEGPSILRIQQVVRGDSAAYFCASSPGTGELYGYTFGSGTRLTVV.

The J gene is TRBJ1-4, the V gene TRBV10-1; the D is unclear. From germline, CDR1 is WNHNN and CDR2 SYGVQD (reference sequence). The CDR3 spans 13 residues. Trimming stripped 4 bases from V and 8 bases from J, with 11 bases between. CDR3 sequence: CASSGTPREKLFF. The CDR3 DNA sequence: TGCGCCAGCAGTGGTACCCCTCGGGAAAAACTGTTTTTT.

This clone was picked up a small number of times. This chain joins TRBV5-6 and TRBJ2-1; 13 positions agree with TRBD2. Trimming cost V 6 bases and J 4 bases; bases outside gene matches: 7. The germline V gene has CDR1 SGHDT and CDR2 YYEEEE. The CDR3 spans 16 residues. This CDR3 is CASTPGLAGYYNEQFF. DNA for the CDR3: TGTGCCAGCACCCCGGGACTAGCGGGATATTACAATGAGCAGTTCTTC. Complete variable domain (other parts from reference TRBV5-6 and TRBJ2-1): DAGVTQSPTHLIKTRGQQVTLRCSPKSGHDTVSWYQQALGQGPQFIFQYYEEEERQRGNFPDRFSGHQFPNYSSELNVNALLLGDSALYLCASTPGLAGYYNEQFFGPGTRLTVL.

This sequence joins TRBV15 and TRBJ2-1; D is perhaps TRBD2 (5 bases). CDR1 is LNHNV, CDR2 YYDKDF, per germline (reference sequence). V was trimmed by 0 bases and J by 8 bases, leaving 32 bases between them. CDR3 length: 21 residues. In DNA, the CDR3 is TGTGCCACCAGCAGAGAGACCGCGAGGGTAGCTCCTACAATGAGTACGGATGAGCAGTTCTTC. Its protein is CATSRETARVAPTMSTDEQFF.

The rearrangement links TRBV10-1 to TRBJ2-5; D gene ambiguous. Between the trimmed V and J ends, which lost 4 bases and 2 bases, there was a span of 8 bases. Per germline, CDR1 WNHNN and CDR2 SYGVQD (reference sequence). The CDR3 length is 13 residues. CDR3 region: CASSARLQETQYF. Written as DNA, the CDR3 is TGCGCCAGCAGTGCCAGGCTGCAAGAGACCCAGTACTTC.

The V call is TRBV4-3, the J call TRBJ1-5, with D maybe TRBD1 (5 bases). Deletions cut 2 bases from V and 2 bases from J, with 13 bases between. The CDR3 is made up of 16 amino acids. Germline V CDR1 and CDR2: LGHNA, YSLEER. DNA of the CDR3: TGCGCCAGCAGCCAATGGGCGGGGGGAGGCAATCAGCCCCAGCATTTT. It translates to CASSQWAGGGNQPQHF.

V and J are TRBV5-4 and TRBJ2-5; 11 bases align to TRBD2. Trimming removed 3 bases from V and 2 bases from J; junction bases left unmatched: 3. Germline loops: CDR1 SGHNT, CDR2 YYREEE (reference sequence). CDR3 size: 15 residues. The CDR3 region has the DNA TGTGCCAGCAGCTCGGGACTAGCGGCACAAGAGACCCAGTACTTC. Its protein product is CASSSGLAAQETQYF.

The rearrangement uses TRBV5-1 and TRBJ1-1; 8 nucleotides line up with TRBD1. The CDR3 consists of 15 residues. Unmatched junction bases numbered 9, after V lost 4 bases and J lost 4 bases. The germline CDR1 and CDR2 sequences are SGHRS and YFSETQ. The chain's CDR3 is CASSVDLQGVTEAFF. In DNA, the CDR3 is TGCGCCAGCAGCGTCGACTTACAGGGGGTCACTGAAGCTTTCTTT.

This rearrangement joins TRBV11-1 to TRBJ2-1, with TRBD2 matching over 12 bases. The V gene's germline CDR1 is SGHAT and CDR2 FQDESV (reference sequence). The V gene end was trimmed by 4 bases and the J gene end by 7 bases; junction bases not matched to a gene: 8. The CDR3 sequence is 16 residues long. This CDR3 is CASSSRLAGVWNEQFF. The CDR3 DNA sequence: TGTGCCAGCAGCTCGAGACTAGCGGGAGTCTGGAATGAGCAGTTCTTC.

This clone was seen just once. The rearrangement uses TRBV5-1 and TRBJ2-7; D uncertain. Per germline, CDR1 SGHRS and CDR2 YFSETQ. V was pared by 4 bases and J by 3 bases, with 14 bases between. The CDR3 totals 14 residues. This chain's CDR3 is CASSLSITSYEQYF. The CDR3 DNA sequence: TGCGCCAGCAGCCTCTCGATCACGAGCTACGAGCAGTACTTC.

This clone has just a few counts. V usage is TRBV11-2 and J usage is TRBJ1-6; D not resolved. Germline lookup yields CDR1 SGHAT and CDR2 FQNNGV. Trimming pared 0 bases from V and 11 bases from J, leaving 14 bases between. The CDR3 consists of 15 residues. CDR3 loop: CASSLDGNADAPLHF. The CDR3, as DNA: TGTGCCAGCAGCTTAGATGGCAATGCCGATGCACCCCTCCACTTT.

The table lists this clone with a count of one. The chain has TRBV5-1 and TRBJ2-5; 9 bases align to TRBD2. The CDR3 length is 16 residues. The germline V gene has CDR1 SGHRS and CDR2 YFSETQ. V trimming: 6 bases; J trimming: 2 bases; junction bases outside the gene matches: 11. CDR3 loop: CASKRAYSGRQETQYF. CDR3 sequence (DNA): TGCGCCAGCAAACGAGCGTATAGCGGGAGACAAGAGACCCAGTACTTC. Variable domain in full (rest from reference TRBV5-1 and TRBJ2-5): KAGVTQTPRYLIKTRGQQVTLSCSPISGHRSVSWYQQTPGQGLQFLFEYFSETQRNKGNFPGRFSGRQFSNSRSEMNVSTLELGDSALYLCASKRAYSGRQETQYFGPGTRLLVL.

This clone has a handful of counts. The chain employs TRBV6-1 and TRBJ1-5; TRBD1 matches 8 bases. The CDR3 has 15 amino acids. Germline V gene lookup returns CDR1 MNHNS and CDR2 SASEGT. V dropped 3 bases and J dropped 3; count of bases not matched to a gene: 4. This CDR3 reads CASSEGQADNQPQHF. CDR3 sequence (DNA): TGTGCCAGCAGTGAGGGACAGGCGGACAATCAGCCCCAGCATTTT.

This chain connects TRBV7-2 to TRBJ1-4; TRBD1 is a possible D gene (6 bases). Per germline, CDR1 SGHTA and CDR2 FQGNSA. The CDR3 runs 17 residues. Trimming shortened V by 5 bases and J by 0 bases, and 16 bases separated the two germline ends. The CDR3 DNA sequence: TGTGCCAGCAGCCCCCACGGGAGGACAGCAACTAATGAAAAACTGTTTTTT. It specifies CASSPHGRTATNEKLFF.

This rearrangement joins TRBV3-1 (or the pseudogene TRBV3-2) to TRBJ1-2; D is ambiguous. CDR1 and CDR2 (germline): LGHDT, YNNKEL (reference sequence). V was cut by 4 bases and J by 10 bases, with 13 bases left in between. The CDR3 has 12 amino acids. The CDR3 protein is CASSPGAGDYTF. The CDR3 DNA is TGTGCCAGCAGCCCCGGTGCAGGCGACTACACCTTC.

The genes are TRBV2 and TRBJ2-7, with 9 bases lining up with TRBD1. Germline V lookup: CDR1 SNHLY, CDR2 FYNNEI. CDR3 length: 14 amino acids. Losses at the gene ends were 4 bases for V and 4 bases for J; bases not matched to a gene: 5. The DNA of the CDR3 is TGTGCCAGCAGTGGCCGGGACAGGGATTACGAGCAGTACTTC. Amino acid sequence: CASSGRDRDYEQYF.

The V gene is TRBV28, the J gene TRBJ2-5, with 8 nucleotides matching TRBD1. The V gene's germline CDR1 is MDHEN and CDR2 SYDVKM. The length of the CDR3 is 15 residues. After removal of 5 bases from V and 0 bases from J, the junction contained 5 bases not matched to a gene. CDR3 amino acids: CASSPPTGDQETQYF. CDR3 nucleotide sequence: TGTGCCAGCAGTCCGCCGACAGGGGACCAAGAGACCCAGTACTTC.

The chain recombines TRBV24-1 with TRBJ2-1, with a possible D match to TRBD1 (7 bases). CDR3 length equals 14 residues. Trimming took off 5 bases at V and 4 bases at J, with 11 bases between the two ends. Germline lookup yields CDR1 KGHDR and CDR2 SFDVKD. CDR3 protein: CATSAAGQYNEQFF. The CDR3, as DNA: TGTGCCACCAGTGCCGCGGGACAGTACAATGAGCAGTTCTTC.